These 14 T cell receptor beta chains were all obtained from the same sample, sequenced in a study of CD8 T cells in ankylosing spondylitis. TCRdb ran MiXCR on the 5' RACE reads and lists one entry per CDR3 protein. The sample consists of more than 150,000 distinct CDR3 sequences, 11% of them appearing once. Sequenced: blood, either unsorted or a sorted T cell fraction (not recorded which). The receptors come from a male donor with ankylosing spondylitis or in good health (not recorded which).

This clonotype was picked up a small number of times. The V gene is TRBV28, the J gene TRBJ1-5; 8 bases are a match to TRBD1. Germline CDR1 MDHEN, CDR2 SYDVKM. There are 14 residues in the CDR3. V trimming: 5 bases; J trimming: 5 bases; junction bases outside the gene matches: 5. The CDR3 region is CASSATGEHQPQHF. The DNA of the CDR3 is TGTGCCAGCAGTGCGACAGGGGAGCATCAGCCCCAGCATTTT.

This clonotype was seen only a few times. The chain recombines TRBV7-9 with TRBJ2-1; maybe TRBD2 (5 bases). CDR3 size: 16 residues. V was clipped by 1 base and J by 8 bases, with 18 bases between them. Germline-derived CDR1 and CDR2 are SEHNR and FQNEAQ (reference sequence). CDR3 protein: CASSLEAAGGYDEQFF. The CDR3 region has the DNA TGTGCCAGCAGCTTAGAAGCGGCCGGAGGTTATGATGAGCAGTTCTTC.

This clonotype was seen repeatedly, ten times or more. The V gene is TRBV30, the J gene TRBJ2-1; D is uncertain. The germline gives CDR1 GTSNPN, CDR2 SVGIG (reference sequence). There are 11 residues in the CDR3. The V gene lost 1 base and the J gene lost 12 bases, with 10 bases spanning the gap. CDR3 in DNA: TGTGCCTGGAGTGGGGCGGAGAGGCAGTTCTTC. This gives the protein CAWSGAERQFF.

This clonotype was observed many times. This chain uses TRBV5-1 with TRBJ2-1, with TRBD2 matching 8 bases. Germline CDR1 SGHRS, CDR2 YFSETQ. CDR3 size: 17 residues. V was clipped by 2 bases and J by 0 bases; unmatched bases: 7. The CDR3 sequence: CASSFSLAGNSYNEQFF. CDR3 DNA sequence: TGCGCCAGCAGCTTCTCTCTAGCGGGCAACTCCTACAATGAGCAGTTCTTC.

This clonotype has a count of ten or more. V is TRBV12-3 or TRBV12-4 and J is TRBJ1-5, with a weak D call TRBD1 (6 bases). The CDR3 consists of 14 residues. V lost 6 bases to trimming and J lost 2 bases, with 11 bases between them. The CDR3 DNA reads as TGTGCCAGCAGAAAACACAGGGGCAATCAGCCCCAGCATTTT. This codes for CASRKHRGNQPQHF.

In its sample, this clonotype was seen many times. The chain is built from TRBV21-1 and TRBJ2-7; the tabulated D call, TRBD2, remains unverified against the DNA. TRBV21-1 is noted as a pseudogene. This CDR3 region has 16 residues. The CDR3 protein is CASSIDQGLPDLSEYF. For the CDR3, the DNA is TGTGCCAGCAGCATAGATCAGGGACTACCGGATCTCTCGGAGTACTTC.

The sample holds many counts of this clonotype. The gene calls are TRBV5-5 and TRBJ2-3; 8 bases match TRBD2. Trimming took 5 bases from V and 4 from J; bases not matched to a gene: 6. This CDR3 region has 14 residues. Per the germline V gene, CDR1 is SGHKS and CDR2 is YYEKEE (reference sequence). The DNA for the CDR3 is TGTGCCAGCAGAATTAGCGGGAATGCAGATACGCAGTATTTT. Translated, it gives CASRISGNADTQYF.

The table lists this clonotype with many counts. The rearrangement links TRBV6-4 to TRBJ2-3; perhaps TRBD2 as D (6 bases). CDR1 is MRHNA and CDR2 is SNTAGT in the germline V gene. V shed 3 bases and J shed 5 bases, with 15 bases lying between them. The CDR3 is 15 residues long. Here the CDR3 reads CASSERLDPKDTQYF. CDR3 coding DNA: TGTGCCAGCAGTGAGAGACTAGATCCAAAAGATACGCAGTATTTT.

This clonotype was counted many times. The chain carries TRBV29-1 and TRBJ2-5; 9 positions match TRBD1. In germline, CDR1 is SQVTM, CDR2 ANQGSEA. CDR3 size: 14 residues. J was trimmed by 3 bases and V by 4 bases; bases with no gene match: 6. The DNA of the CDR3 is TGCAGCGTTGGACCACAGGGGGCTAAAGAGACCCAGTACTTC. It translates to CSVGPQGAKETQYF.

This clonotype was seen many times. The chain links TRBV6-1 to TRBJ2-2; D unresolved. V lost 8 bases to trimming and J lost 2 bases, with 15 bases between them. This CDR3 has 15 residues. In germline, CDR1 is MNHNS, CDR2 SASEGT. The CDR3 region is CASAFSVGNTGELFF. As DNA, the CDR3 is TGTGCCAGCGCTTTCTCCGTGGGTAACACCGGGGAGCTGTTTTTT.

This clonotype has ten or more counts. The CDR3, as DNA: TGTGCCAGCAGCTTAAACCCCCAGGGTAATTCACCCCTCCACTTT. It specifies CASSLNPQGNSPLHF. The V call is TRBV11-2, the J call TRBJ1-6; a possible D gene is TRBD1 (5 bases). CDR1 and CDR2 from the germline V gene are SGHAT and FQNNGV. Trimming left V 2 bases short and J 6 bases short, with 11 bases between. This CDR3 comprises 15 residues.

This clonotype was recorded at least ten times. CDR3 sequence reads: CSAPRQDAYGYTF. The CDR3 coding sequence is TGCAGTGCCCCCCGACAGGACGCCTATGGCTACACCTTC. The chain combines TRBV20-1 with TRBJ1-2; TRBD1 might be the D (6 bases). Deletions cut 6 bases from V and 4 bases from J, with 15 bases between. The germline V gene has CDR1 DFQATT and CDR2 SNEGSKA (reference sequence). This CDR3 region has 13 residues.

The gene calls are TRBV9 and TRBJ2-5; D possibly corresponds to TRBD1 (5 bases). Per germline, CDR1 SGDLS and CDR2 YYNGEE. The CDR3 runs to 15 residues. With 1 base removed from V and 3 bases from J, the gap between germline ends came to 13 bases. Here the CDR3 reads CASSVFDGREETQYF. For the CDR3, the DNA is TGTGCCAGCAGCGTATTTGATGGCAGGGAAGAGACCCAGTACTTC.

This clonotype was seen repeatedly, ten times or more. The chain carries TRBV20-1 and TRBJ2-2; D unresolved. CDR1 and CDR2 from the germline V gene are DFQATT and SNEGSKA (reference sequence). V lost 1 base, J lost 1 base, and 13 bases lay in between. This CDR3 has 16 residues. The CDR3 reads CSARVFGTGNTGELFF. The CDR3 DNA reads as TGCAGTGCTAGAGTTTTCGGTACGGGGAACACCGGGGAGCTGTTTTTT.